The next 18 T cell receptor beta chains were all read from a single sample in a study of regulatory T cells in long-lasting Graves disease. This sample's time point: persistent/refractory GD, antithyroid drugs over 5 years with positive TRAb. PBMC RNA was the source of the TCR library. Sequencing libraries for TCR beta were prepared with iRepertoire HTBI primers and Arm-PCR of CDR3 regions. Each CDR3 protein is one row after TCRdb ran MiXCR on the multiplex PCR reads. In the table there are 600,000 to 850,000 distinct CDR3 sequences, about 30% of which are singletons. The material sequenced was peripheral blood mononuclear cells (PBMCs), taken when the disease was refractory, from a patient treated with antithyroid drugs. The origin of the receptors is a female donor with Graves disease.

This clonotype was seen many times. This chain connects TRBV7-9 to TRBJ1-1, with TRBD1 matching 7 bases. This CDR3 is 12 amino acids long. J was trimmed by 4 bases and V by 6 bases; bases with no gene match: 2. Germline lookup yields CDR1 SEHNR and CDR2 FQNEAQ (reference sequence). CDR3 loop: CASSPGGTEAFF. DNA of the CDR3: TGTGCCAGCAGTCCAGGGGGCACTGAAGCTTTCTTT.

This clonotype was recorded many times. V usage is TRBV6-1 and J usage is TRBJ1-5; D is ambiguous. V lost 2 bases and J lost 3, with 5 bases in between. Germline CDR1 and CDR2: MNHNS and SASEGT. The CDR3 consists of 13 residues. As DNA, the CDR3 is TGTGCCAGCAGTGAAAACTTCAATCAGCCCCAGCATTTT. As protein: CASSENFNQPQHF.

This clonotype has a count of ten or more. V is TRBV10-3 and J is TRBJ1-4, with TRBD1 matching 7 bases. V dropped 8 bases and J dropped 8; count of bases not matched to a gene: 11. The CDR3 is 14 residues long. Germline V lookup: CDR1 ENHRY, CDR2 SYGVKD. CDR3 bases: TGTGCCATCGGCCAGGAGGGGGCTGTGGAAAAACTGTTTTTT. It codes for CAIGQEGAVEKLFF.

The table lists this clonotype with many counts. This chain links TRBV27 with TRBJ2-7; a possible D gene is TRBD2 (5 bases). Germline-derived CDR1 and CDR2 are MNHEY and SMNVEV (reference sequence). Deletions cut 4 bases from V and 3 bases from J, with 13 bases between. The CDR3 has 14 amino acids. CDR3 sequence reads: CASSSTSSNYEQYF. The CDR3 nucleotides are TGTGCCAGCAGTTCTACTTCTAGCAACTACGAGCAGTACTTC.

This sequence joins TRBV6-1 and TRBJ1-5; D ambiguous. This CDR3 is built from 15 residues. Germline V lookup: CDR1 MNHNS, CDR2 SASEGT. Trimming pared 2 bases from V and 0 bases from J, leaving 8 bases between. The CDR3 nucleotides are TGTGCCAGCAGTGAACTACACACTAGCAATCAGCCCCAGCATTTT. It encodes CASSELHTSNQPQHF.

This clonotype came up a few times. The chain carries TRBV3-1 and TRBJ1-5; tentatively, D is TRBD1 (6 bases). Germline CDR1 LGHDT, CDR2 YNNKEL (reference sequence). The CDR3 is made up of 15 amino acids. The V and J ends lost 0 bases and 2 bases respectively, with 8 bases between them. CDR3 DNA sequence: TGTGCCAGCAGCCAAGAGCCAGGGGGCAATCAGCCCCAGCATTTT. Translating gives CASSQEPGGNQPQHF. The full variable domain, in which reference TRBV3-1 and TRBJ1-5 provide the parts outside the CDR3, is DTAVSQTPKYLVTQMGNDKSIKCEQNLGHDTMYWYKQDSKKFLKIMFSYNNKELIINETVPNRFSPKSPDKAHLNLHINSLELGDSAVYFCASSQEPGGNQPQHFGDGTRLSIL.

The V call is TRBV29-1, the J call TRBJ1-1, with D tentatively TRBD1 (5 bases). Trimming stripped 0 bases from V and 3 bases from J, with 8 bases between. CDR1 is SQVTM and CDR2 is ANQGSEA in the germline V gene. The CDR3 is 13 amino acids. The CDR3: CSVEDGGDTEAFF. CDR3 nucleotide sequence: TGCAGCGTTGAAGATGGAGGGGACACTGAAGCTTTCTTT.

This chain uses TRBV6-1 with TRBJ1-5; no definite D call. The CDR3 extends over 16 amino acids. Germline V lookup: CDR1 MNHNS, CDR2 SASEGT. The germline V and J ends were trimmed by 7 bases and 4 bases, with 20 bases remaining between them. The CDR3 sequence: CASNLGSGRENQPQHF. The CDR3 DNA reads TGTGCCAGCAATTTGGGGTCCGGGAGGGAGAATCAGCCCCAGCATTTT.

The chain is built from TRBV9 and TRBJ2-7; 11 nucleotides match TRBD2. Germline loops: CDR1 SGDLS, CDR2 YYNGEE. The CDR3 is 17 amino acids. The V gene end was trimmed by 3 bases and the J gene end by 4 bases; junction bases not matched to a gene: 12. CDR3 loop: CASSAADSGRASYEQYF. The CDR3 DNA follows: TGTGCCAGCAGCGCGGCTGATAGCGGGAGGGCCTCGTACGAGCAGTACTTC.

This clonotype was recorded a few times. V is TRBV3-1 and J is TRBJ1-1; maybe TRBD1 (5 bases). V was pared by 3 bases and J by 11 bases, with 16 bases between. Germline loops: CDR1 LGHDT, CDR2 YNNKEL (reference sequence). This CDR3 spans 13 amino acids. The CDR3 nucleotides read TGTGCCAGCAGCCACAGGGTCCGGTCAGTCGCTTTCTTT. Protein sequence: CASSHRVRSVAFF.

Of note for this clonotype: Because the CDR3 is missing its conserved closing phenylalanine or tryptophan, this is likely a read error. This chain links TRBV3-1 with TRBJ2-5; D might be TRBD1 or TRBD2, each matching 5 bases. The CDR3 is 14 residues long. Trimming pared 0 bases from V and 5 bases from J, leaving 10 bases between. Germline CDR1 reads LGHDT; CDR2 reads YNNKEL (reference sequence). The CDR3 protein is CASSQDLAGETQYL. CDR3 DNA: TGTGCCAGCAGCCAAGATCTAGCAGGGGAGACCCAGTACCTC.

This clonotype was observed at least ten times. The CDR3 DNA is TGTGCCAGCAGCTTTGAACAAGGCGCTGAAGCTTTCTTT. Its translation is CASSFEQGAEAFF. The rearrangement uses TRBV11-1 and TRBJ1-1; D is undetermined. Trimming stripped 3 bases from V and 6 bases from J, with 11 bases between. The germline gives CDR1 SGHAT, CDR2 FQDESV (reference sequence). The CDR3 runs 13 residues. The complete variable domain, with remaining parts taken from reference TRBV11-1 and TRBJ1-1, reads EAEVAQSPRYKITEKSQAVAFWCDPISGHATLYWYRQILGQGPELLVQFQDESVVDDSQLPKDRFSAERLKGVDSTLKIQPAELGDSAMYLCASSFEQGAEAFFGQGTRLTVV.

In this sample, this clonotype turned up a few times. This chain connects TRBV10-1 to TRBJ2-5, with TRBD2 as a possible D gene (6 bases). The CDR3 runs 14 residues. V was trimmed by 0 bases and J by 5 bases, leaving 10 bases between them. The germline V gene encodes CDR1 WNHNN and CDR2 SYGVQD (reference sequence). CDR3 in amino acids: CASSESNRGETQYF. The DNA of the CDR3 is TGCGCCAGCAGTGAGTCGAACCGGGGGGAGACCCAGTACTTC.

V and J are TRBV20-1 and TRBJ1-6; D is unresolved. V lost 2 bases and J 9 bases, leaving 11 bases between the germline ends. Per the germline V gene, CDR1 is DFQATT and CDR2 is SNEGSKA (reference sequence). The CDR3 runs to 13 residues. CDR3: CSARFAGGSPLHF. The CDR3 DNA reads TGCAGTGCTAGATTCGCAGGAGGTTCACCCCTCCACTTT.

This clonotype was observed a few times. The genes are TRBV5-6 and TRBJ2-5; D not resolved. Deletions cut 1 base from V and 4 bases from J, with 11 bases between. Germline V gene sequence: CDR1 SGHDT, CDR2 YYEEEE. The CDR3 loop spans 14 amino acids. The CDR3 is CASSLSSPRETQYF. DNA for the CDR3: TGTGCCAGCAGCTTGTCCAGCCCGCGAGAGACCCAGTACTTC.

This clonotype was observed a single time. The chain carries TRBV25-1 and TRBJ2-7; no firm D call. Germline V gene sequence: CDR1 MGHDK, CDR2 SYGVNS. CDR3 size: 11 residues. V lost 10 bases, J lost 0 bases, and 7 bases lay in between. The CDR3 DNA is TGTGCCATCCCCCTCTCCTACGAGCAGTACTTC. Encoded protein: CAIPLSYEQYF.

Many counts were recorded for this clonotype. The chain has TRBV28 and TRBJ1-1, with 7 nucleotides matching TRBD1. V lost 7 bases to trimming and J lost 4 bases; unmatched junction nucleotides: 12. This CDR3 is 15 amino acids long. CDR1 and CDR2 (germline): MDHEN, SYDVKM. For the CDR3, the DNA is TGTGCCAGCACCTCCGTGGACAGGCTGGTCACTGAAGCTTTCTTT. Protein: CASTSVDRLVTEAFF.

This CDR3 is CASSPTGSKNSPLHF. The CDR3 DNA follows: TGTGCCAGCAGCCCGACAGGGAGCAAGAATTCACCCCTCCACTTT. The V gene is TRBV5-4, the J gene TRBJ1-6, with 7 bases fitting TRBD1. V trimming: 4 bases; J trimming: 7 bases; junction bases outside the gene matches: 8. The CDR3 has 15 residues. Germline values: CDR1 SGHNT, CDR2 YYREEE (reference sequence).